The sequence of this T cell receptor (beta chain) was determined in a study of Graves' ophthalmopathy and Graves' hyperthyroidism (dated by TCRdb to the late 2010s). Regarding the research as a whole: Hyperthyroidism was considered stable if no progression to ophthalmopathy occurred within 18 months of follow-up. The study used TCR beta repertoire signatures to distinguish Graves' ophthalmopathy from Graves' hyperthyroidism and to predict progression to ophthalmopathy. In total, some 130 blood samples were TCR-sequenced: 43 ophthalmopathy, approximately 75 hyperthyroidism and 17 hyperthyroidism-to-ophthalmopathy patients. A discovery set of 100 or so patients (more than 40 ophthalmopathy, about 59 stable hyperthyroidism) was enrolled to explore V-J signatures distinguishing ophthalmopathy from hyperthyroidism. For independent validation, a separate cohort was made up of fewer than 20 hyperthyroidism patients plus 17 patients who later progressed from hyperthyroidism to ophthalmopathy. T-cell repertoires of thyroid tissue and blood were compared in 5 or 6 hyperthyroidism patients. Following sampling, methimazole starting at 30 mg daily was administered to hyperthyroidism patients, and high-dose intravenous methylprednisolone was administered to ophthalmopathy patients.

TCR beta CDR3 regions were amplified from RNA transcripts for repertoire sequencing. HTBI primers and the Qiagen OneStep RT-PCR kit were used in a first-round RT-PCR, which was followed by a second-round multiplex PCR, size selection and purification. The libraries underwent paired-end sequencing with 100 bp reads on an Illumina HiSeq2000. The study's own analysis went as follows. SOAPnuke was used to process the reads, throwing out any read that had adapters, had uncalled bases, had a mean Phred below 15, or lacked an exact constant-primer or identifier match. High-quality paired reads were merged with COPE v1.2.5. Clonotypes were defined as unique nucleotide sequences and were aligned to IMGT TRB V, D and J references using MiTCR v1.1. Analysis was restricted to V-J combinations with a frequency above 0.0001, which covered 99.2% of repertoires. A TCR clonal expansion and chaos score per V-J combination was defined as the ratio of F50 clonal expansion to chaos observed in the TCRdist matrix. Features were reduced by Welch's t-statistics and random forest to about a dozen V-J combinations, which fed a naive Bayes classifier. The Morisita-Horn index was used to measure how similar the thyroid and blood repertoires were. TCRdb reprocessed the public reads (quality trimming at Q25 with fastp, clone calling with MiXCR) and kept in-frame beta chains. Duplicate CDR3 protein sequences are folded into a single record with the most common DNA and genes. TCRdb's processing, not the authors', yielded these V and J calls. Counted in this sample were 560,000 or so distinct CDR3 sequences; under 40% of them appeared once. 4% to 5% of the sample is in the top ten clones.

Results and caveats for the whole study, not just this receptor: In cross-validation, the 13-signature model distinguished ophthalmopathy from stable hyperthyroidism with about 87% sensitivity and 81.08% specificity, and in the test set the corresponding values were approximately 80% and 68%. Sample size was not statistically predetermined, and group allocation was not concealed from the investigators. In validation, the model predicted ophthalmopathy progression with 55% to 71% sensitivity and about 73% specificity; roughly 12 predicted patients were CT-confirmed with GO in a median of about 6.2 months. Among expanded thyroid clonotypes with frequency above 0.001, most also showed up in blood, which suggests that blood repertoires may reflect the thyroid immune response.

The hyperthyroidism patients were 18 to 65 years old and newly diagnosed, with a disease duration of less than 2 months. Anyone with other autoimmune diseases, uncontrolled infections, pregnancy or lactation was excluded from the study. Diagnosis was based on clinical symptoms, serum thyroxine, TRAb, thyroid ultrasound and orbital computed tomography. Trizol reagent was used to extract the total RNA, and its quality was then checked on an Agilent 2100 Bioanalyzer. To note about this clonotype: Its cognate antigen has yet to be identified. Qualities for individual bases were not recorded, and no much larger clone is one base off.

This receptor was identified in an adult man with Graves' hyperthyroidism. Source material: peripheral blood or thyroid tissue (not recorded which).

The CDR3 amino acid sequence is: CASRGTSGFSYNEQFF. In nucleotides, the sequence is TGTGCCAGCAGAGGGACTAGCGGGTTTTCCTACAATGAGCAGTTCTTC. The rearranged chain carries TRBV5-8 and TRBJ2-5, and TRBD2 aligns with 12 junction nucleotides. Gene TRBJ2-1 matches the end of the DNA better, so the J call may be wrong. The germline V gene sets CDR1 to SGHTS and CDR2 to YDEGEE. Including cysteine and phenylalanine, the CDR3 has 16 amino acids. Solely the CDR3 DNA is kept, with 48 bases framed from the first base.